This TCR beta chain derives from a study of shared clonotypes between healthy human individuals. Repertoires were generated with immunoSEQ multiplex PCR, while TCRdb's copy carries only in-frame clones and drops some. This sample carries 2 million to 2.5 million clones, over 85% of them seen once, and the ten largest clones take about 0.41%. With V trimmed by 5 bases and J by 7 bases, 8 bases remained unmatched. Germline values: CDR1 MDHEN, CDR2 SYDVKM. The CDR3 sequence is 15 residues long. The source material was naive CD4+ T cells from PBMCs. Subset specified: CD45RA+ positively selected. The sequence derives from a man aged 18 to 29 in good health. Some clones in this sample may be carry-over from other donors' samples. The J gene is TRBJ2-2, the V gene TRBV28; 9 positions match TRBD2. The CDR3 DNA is TGTGCCAGCAGTGCTAGCGGGATAAGTCTCGGGGAGCTGTTTTTT. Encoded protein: CASSASGISLGELFF.